This TCR beta chain was sequenced in a study of blood T cell repertoires in COVID-19. Background on the study: Samples of COVID-19 (acute and convalescent) were obtained from the United States, Italy and Spain.

CDR3 size: 15 residues. Germline V lookup: CDR1 SNHLY, CDR2 FYNNEI. The V end was cut by 5 bases, the J end by 1 base, with 12 bases between. In the authors' methods: Estimation of nucleated cell counts was performed using reference gene primer amplification. Assay: immunoSEQ multiplex PCR; the TCRdb copy retains only in-frame clones and omits some. V and J calls and clone size are given by that table; D and trimming were obtained from the DNA. This table holds under 250,000 clones, less than 90% found once. The chain joins TRBV2 to TRBJ1-5; D is unresolved. The TCR comes from a man aged 60 to 69 with acute or convalescent COVID-19. Sequences were obtained from peripheral blood. The CDR3 sequence: CASSPTRESNQPQHF. CDR3 nucleotides: TGTGCCAGCAGTCCCACAAGGGAGAGCAATCAGCCCCAGCATTTT.